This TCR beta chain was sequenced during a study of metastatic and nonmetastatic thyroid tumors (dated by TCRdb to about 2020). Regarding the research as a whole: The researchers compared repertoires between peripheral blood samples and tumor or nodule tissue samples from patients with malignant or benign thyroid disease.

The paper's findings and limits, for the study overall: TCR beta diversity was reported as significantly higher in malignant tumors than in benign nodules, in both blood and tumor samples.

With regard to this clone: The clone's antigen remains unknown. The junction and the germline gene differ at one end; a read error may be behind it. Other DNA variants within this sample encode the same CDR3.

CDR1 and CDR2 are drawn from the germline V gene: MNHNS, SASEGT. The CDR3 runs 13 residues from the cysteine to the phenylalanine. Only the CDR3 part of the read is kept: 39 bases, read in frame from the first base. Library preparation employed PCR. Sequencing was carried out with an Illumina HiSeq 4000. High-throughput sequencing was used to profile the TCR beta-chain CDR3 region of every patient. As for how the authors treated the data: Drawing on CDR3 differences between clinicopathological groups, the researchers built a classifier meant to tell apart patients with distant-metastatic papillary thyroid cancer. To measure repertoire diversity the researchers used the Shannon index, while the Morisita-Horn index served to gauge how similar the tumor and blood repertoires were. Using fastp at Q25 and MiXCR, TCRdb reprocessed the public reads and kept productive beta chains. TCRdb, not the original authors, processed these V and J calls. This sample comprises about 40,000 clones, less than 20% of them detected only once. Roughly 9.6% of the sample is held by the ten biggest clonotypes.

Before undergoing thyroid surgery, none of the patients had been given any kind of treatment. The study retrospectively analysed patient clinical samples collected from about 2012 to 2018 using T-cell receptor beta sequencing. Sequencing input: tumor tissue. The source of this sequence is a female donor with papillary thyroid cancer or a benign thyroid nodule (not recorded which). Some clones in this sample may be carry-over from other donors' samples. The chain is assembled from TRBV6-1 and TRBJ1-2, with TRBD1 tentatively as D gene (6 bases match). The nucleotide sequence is TGTGCCAGCAGTGAACTAGGGGGAGATGGATACACATTC. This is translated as CASSELGGDGYTF.